Included here is one T cell receptor (beta chain) sequence, with context. Its target is not known. The sample is drawn from a study of beta chain features in type 1 diabetes. Germline values: CDR1 GTSNPN, CDR2 SVGIG (reference sequence). This CDR3 contains 12 residues. V shed 5 bases and J 7 bases; nucleotides not matched to a gene: 3. Findings and caveats of the study: The similarity of naive, central memory and Treg TCRB repertoires appeared greater among patients than among healthy donors.

Sorting that relied on CD45RO/CCR7/CD25/CD127/CD95/CD27 yielded CD4+ naive, central memory, regulatory and stem cell-like memory cells. Expressed TCRB transcripts were sequenced because the isolated RNA had all been reverse transcribed beforehand. Each sample of naive, central memory or regulatory T cells had, on average, roughly 3.5 million reads. The method was immunoSEQ multiplex PCR; TCRdb's version includes in-frame clones alone and lacks a portion of them. The sample includes some 160,000 clones, just over 9% of them seen just once. Source material: central memory CD4+ T cells from blood. The chain carries TRBV30 and TRBJ1-4, with TRBD1 identical over 8 bases. The TCR sequence derives from a woman aged 18-29 years in good health. The DNA for the CDR3 is TGTGCCTGGGACAGGGGAGGTGAAAAACTGTTTTTT. It specifies CAWDRGGEKLFF.